The clone carrying this T cell receptor (beta chain) showed up just a few times. The target antigen is unknown. PCR primers comprised 60 Vbeta and 13 Jbeta primers. Sequenced by immunoSEQ multiplex PCR; TCRdb stores in-frame clones only, minus some. The repertoire consists of around 99,000 clones, with 60% to 75% occurring once and the leading ten covering 6.5% to 8.5%. This sample stems from a study of cytomegalovirus exposure and HLA in healthy donors. Looking at the study overall: From HLA-typed donors, an early data release held around 85 million unique TCRs. Study-level findings and limits: Reports state that TCR beta sequences accurately predicted most subjects' HLA-A and HLA-B alleles. Analysis was carried out at a later point, and it linked a missense DCLRE1C variant to TCR beta V- and J-gene trimming.

Germline V gives CDR1 LNHDA, CDR2 SQIVND (reference sequence). The CDR3 has 16 amino acids. Trimming removed 7 bases from V and 6 bases from J, with 21 bases in between. Material for sequencing was PBMCs. The chain couples TRBV19 to TRBJ2-2; D perhaps matches TRBD2 (6 bases). The TCR was taken from a man between 25 and 39 years old in good health and CMV-seronegative. The CDR3 region has the DNA TGTGCCAGTACCCAGCCGAAGACAGCGGGCGCCGGGGAGCTGTTTTTT. The encoded protein is CASTQPKTAGAGELFF. The whole variable domain, filled in from reference TRBV19 and TRBJ2-2, reads DGGITQSPKYLFRKEGQNVTLSCEQNLNHDAMYWYRQDPGQGLRLIYYSQIVNDFQKGDIAEGYSVSREKKESFPLTVTSAQKNPTAFYLCASTQPKTAGAGELFFGEGSRLTVL.